The 12 T cell receptor beta chains in this list originate from one sample, sequenced in a study of human T cells and chemical hapten exposure. TCRdb reprocessed the RACE reads with MiXCR, giving one entry per CDR3 protein. The sample lists approximately 92,000 distinct CDR3 sequences, around 10% occurring once. Specified time point: patch test 2, 6 weeks after DPC sensitization. Treatment described: therapeutic diphenylcyclopropenone sensitization with weekly scalp DPC. The source was whole blood, collected in connection with sensitization to the hapten diphenylcyclopropenone (DPC). The source is a middle-aged woman with alopecia areata. Some clones in this sample may be carry-over from other donors' samples.

The V gene is TRBV25-1, the J gene TRBJ1-1; 7 bases match TRBD1. Losses at the gene ends were 6 bases for V and 3 bases for J; bases not matched to a gene: 7. Germline CDR1 MGHDK, CDR2 SYGVNS. This CDR3 has 14 residues. CDR3 nucleotide sequence: TGTGCCAGCAGAGAACAGGGGAAATACACTGAAGCTTTCTTT. Amino acids: CASREQGKYTEAFF.

This clonotype has a count of ten or more. J is TRBJ2-7 and V is TRBV7-6, with D unresolved. Trimming left V 1 base short and J 7 bases short, with 8 bases between. Germline values: CDR1 SGHVS, CDR2 FNYEAQ. The CDR3 sequence is 12 residues long. DNA of the CDR3: TGTGCCAGCAGCTTAGAAGGGATGGAGCAGTACTTC. Residues: CASSLEGMEQYF. Supplemented by reference TRBV7-6 and TRBJ2-7, the full variable domain reads GAGVSQSPRYKVTKRGQDVALRCDPISGHVSLYWYRQALGQGPEFLTYFNYEAQQDKSGLPNDRFSAERPEGSISTLTIQRTEQRDSAMYRCASSLEGMEQYFGPGTRLTVT.

This chain links TRBV28 with TRBJ1-4; D not certain. V shed 6 bases and J shed 5 bases, with 10 bases lying between them. Per germline, CDR1 MDHEN and CDR2 SYDVKM. The CDR3 contains 13 residues. CDR3 in amino acids: CASSRAENEKLFF. DNA for the CDR3: TGTGCCAGCAGCCGGGCTGAAAATGAAAAACTGTTTTTT.

This clonotype was seen more than once but under ten times. The chain carries TRBV18 and TRBJ1-2; 7 nucleotides agree with TRBD1. CDR1 and CDR2 (germline): KGHSH, LQKENI. The CDR3 totals 15 residues. J was trimmed by 0 bases and V by 3 bases; bases with no gene match: 4. CDR3 amino acids: CASSPTGDSNYGYTF. CDR3 DNA: TGTGCCAGCTCACCTACAGGGGACTCTAACTATGGCTACACCTTC.

The sample holds many counts of this clonotype. V is TRBV7-9 and J is TRBJ2-5, with TRBD1 as a possible D gene (6 bases). V was shortened by 3 bases and J by 2 bases, with 19 bases between the two germline ends. This CDR3 comprises 17 residues. The V gene's germline CDR1 is SEHNR and CDR2 FQNEAQ (reference sequence). DNA for the CDR3: TGTGCCAGCAGCTTTCCCCGGGACAACCCTAATCAAGAGACCCAGTACTTC. Its translation is CASSFPRDNPNQETQYF.

The sample holds many counts of this clonotype. This chain connects TRBV28 to TRBJ2-7; 8 bases map to TRBD2. This CDR3 has 14 amino acids. Germline CDR1 reads MDHEN; CDR2 reads SYDVKM. V lost 6 bases and J lost 1; bases outside the gene matches: 5. CDR3 in DNA: TGTGCCAGCAGATTAGCGGGGACTTCCTACGAGCAGTACTTC. This encodes CASRLAGTSYEQYF.

J is TRBJ1-1 and V is TRBV28; the match to TRBD1 covers 7 bases. V lost 5 bases to trimming and J lost 1 base; unmatched junction nucleotides: 10. The CDR3 runs 16 residues. In germline, CDR1 is MDHEN, CDR2 SYDVKM. CDR3 amino acids: CASSVRDRVRNTEAFF. The DNA for the CDR3 is TGTGCCAGCAGTGTCAGGGACAGAGTCAGGAACACTGAAGCTTTCTTT.

Details on this clonotype: Since a much larger clone is just one base distant, this may be a read error. The chain combines TRBV12-3 or TRBV12-4 with TRBJ2-1; 8 bases align to TRBD2. After removal of 6 bases from V and 4 bases from J, the junction contained 14 bases not matched to a gene. The CDR3 runs to 17 residues. CDR3 protein: CASSTGGGGRSYNEQFF. In DNA form, the CDR3 reads TGTGCCAGCAGCACCGGGGGGGGCGGGAGATCGTACAATGAGCAGTTCTTC.

This clonotype was seen more than once but under ten times. This chain uses TRBV6-5 with TRBJ2-7; D tentatively fits TRBD1 or TRBD2 (5 bases each). Germline CDR1 MNHEY, CDR2 SVGAGI. The CDR3 consists of 15 residues. Trimming pared 6 bases from V and 2 bases from J, leaving 17 bases between. The chain's CDR3 is CASRLEPGLTYEQYF. The CDR3 DNA follows: TGTGCCAGCAGGCTAGAGCCGGGGCTAACCTACGAGCAGTACTTC.

The J gene is TRBJ1-5, the V gene TRBV18; D gene unclear. The CDR3 runs 16 residues. Germline V gene sequence: CDR1 KGHSH, CDR2 LQKENI. Trimming removed 0 bases at V and 2 bases at J, with 11 bases between. CDR3 sequence (DNA): TGTGCCAGCTCACCACCGGCTCCTGTGGGCAATCAGCCCCAGCATTTT. Protein sequence: CASSPPAPVGNQPQHF.

This clonotype was counted only a few times. The J gene is TRBJ1-2, the V gene TRBV7-9, with D possibly TRBD1 on 6 matching bases. CDR3 length equals 15 residues. Germline lookup yields CDR1 SEHNR and CDR2 FQNEAQ (reference sequence). V shed 8 bases and J shed 2 bases, with 18 bases lying between them. Here the CDR3 DNA reads TGTGCCAGCCAAGGGGGGAATAATATGAACTATGGCTACACCTTC. Protein sequence: CASQGGNNMNYGYTF.

This clonotype was detected ten times or more. This rearrangement joins TRBV19 to TRBJ1-5; possible D gene TRBD1, 6 bases. Trimming pared 6 bases from V and 5 bases from J, leaving 17 bases between. This CDR3 comprises 15 residues. Germline-derived CDR1 and CDR2 are LNHDA and SQIVND (reference sequence). This chain's CDR3 is CASRDSNGAYQPQHF. The CDR3 DNA is TGTGCCAGTAGGGACAGCAATGGGGCTTATCAGCCCCAGCATTTT.